The 30 T cell receptor beta chains listed next were all sequenced from one sample in a study of OX40 agonist ivuxolimab in advanced cancers. Sequencing was performed with immunoSEQ multiplex PCR; in TCRdb, only in-frame clones are kept and a portion is missing. The repertoire has more than 55,000 clones, over 75% of them found once; the top ten carry around 5%. The sample was CD4+ or CD8+ T cells sorted from blood, taken in a trial of the OX40 agonist ivuxolimab. The receptors shown here come from an adult with an advanced solid tumor such as melanoma, head and neck, liver or kidney cancer.

This clone showed up just once. The chain joins TRBV5-3 to TRBJ2-1; 16 bases are a match to TRBD2. TRBV5-3 is an ORF, and what it does is uncertain. V shed 4 bases and J 0 bases; nucleotides not matched to a gene: 4. CDR3 size: 18 residues. The CDR3 region is CARSPGTSGRASYNEQFF. DNA for the CDR3: TGTGCCAGAAGCCCCGGGACTAGCGGGAGGGCCTCCTACAATGAGCAGTTCTTC.

This sequence joins TRBV5-6 and TRBJ1-1; D uncertain. Germline CDR1 and CDR2: SGHDT and YYEEEE. Trimming removed 4 bases from V and 2 bases from J, with 9 bases in between. The CDR3 is 13 amino acids. The CDR3 sequence is CASSRPHNTEAFF. As DNA, the CDR3 is TGTGCCAGCAGCCGACCCCATAACACTGAAGCTTTCTTT.

V gene TRBV7-2 combines with J gene TRBJ2-7, with 10 bases aligning to TRBD2. This CDR3 region has 14 residues. The ends lost 8 bases at V and 1 base at J; junction bases unmatched: 5. Per germline, CDR1 SGHTA and CDR2 FQGNSA. The CDR3 sequence is CASGGLAESYEQYF. In DNA, the CDR3 is TGTGCCAGCGGCGGACTAGCGGAATCCTACGAGCAGTACTTC.

This chain uses TRBV27 with TRBJ2-7, with D perhaps matching TRBD1 (5 bases). V lost 3 bases to trimming and J lost 1 base, with 7 bases between them. Germline V lookup: CDR1 MNHEY, CDR2 SMNVEV (reference sequence). The CDR3 covers 13 residues. The CDR3 coding sequence is TGTGCCAGCAGTTTCCCAGGGTCCTACGAGCAGTACTTC. Protein sequence: CASSFPGSYEQYF.

This chain links TRBV27 with TRBJ2-5; 7 bases are shared with TRBD2. The CDR3 consists of 15 residues. The V and J ends lost 6 bases and 5 bases, in that order; junction bases with no gene match: 12. CDR1 and CDR2 from the germline V gene are MNHEY and SMNVEV (reference sequence). Here the CDR3 DNA reads TGTGCCAGCAGAGGTGCCCCAGCGGGACGGGAGACCCAGTACTTC. This translates into CASRGAPAGRETQYF.

This clone was found a few times. The J gene is TRBJ1-2, the V gene TRBV5-1; the D is unclear. This CDR3 spans 12 amino acids. Germline CDR1 and CDR2: SGHRS and YFSETQ. V was shortened by 0 bases and J by 6 bases, with 6 bases between the two germline ends. Written as DNA, the CDR3 is TGCGCCAGCAGCTTGGGGACCGATGGCTACACCTTC. Its translation: CASSLGTDGYTF.

The CDR3, as DNA: TGTGCTAGTGAACAGGGGGGCCTTCCTGAAGCTTTCTTT. As protein: CASEQGGLPEAFF. The V call is TRBV12-5, the J call TRBJ1-1; TRBD1 matches at 8 bases. The V gene's germline CDR1 is LGHNT and CDR2 FRNRAP. CDR3 length: 13 residues. After removal of 7 bases from V and 6 bases from J, the junction contained 7 bases not matched to a gene.

This sequence joins TRBV5-1 and TRBJ1-4; tentatively, D is TRBD1 (6 bases). This CDR3 has 14 residues. Germline V gene sequence: CDR1 SGHRS, CDR2 YFSETQ. Trimming took off 1 base at V and 5 bases at J, with 9 bases between the two ends. The CDR3, as DNA: TGCGCCAGCAGCTTGAGGACAGCAAATGAAAAACTGTTTTTT. Encoded protein: CASSLRTANEKLFF.

The chain carries TRBV19 and TRBJ2-7; D unclear. Germline CDR1 is LNHDA and CDR2 is SQIVND (reference sequence). This CDR3 has 13 amino acids. V was cut by 6 bases and J by 5 bases, with 14 bases left in between. CDR3 protein: CASSTDRFHEQYF. CDR3 DNA: TGTGCCAGTAGCACGGACCGGTTTCACGAGCAGTACTTC.

J is TRBJ1-4 and V is TRBV18, with D unclear. CDR1 and CDR2 (germline): KGHSH, LQKENI. The CDR3 extends over 13 amino acids. The germline V and J ends were trimmed by 0 bases and 8 bases, with 7 bases remaining between them. The CDR3 here is CASSPPIHEKLFF. CDR3 DNA sequence: TGTGCCAGCTCACCACCAATCCACGAAAAACTGTTTTTT.

This clone came up once. The chain combines TRBV7-9 with TRBJ2-7, with TRBD1 identical over 10 bases. The CDR3 spans 14 residues. Losses at the gene ends were 5 bases for V and 2 bases for J; bases not matched to a gene: 3. Germline values: CDR1 SEHNR, CDR2 FQNEAQ (reference sequence). The CDR3 DNA reads as TGTGCCAGCAGCCCGGGACAGGGGACCTACGAGCAGTACTTC. Translating it yields CASSPGQGTYEQYF.

This clone was observed a single time. The chain links TRBV5-6 to TRBJ2-3; D is possibly TRBD1 (5 bases). The V end was cut by 4 bases, the J end by 4 bases, with 13 bases between. Germline V gene sequence: CDR1 SGHDT, CDR2 YYEEEE. The CDR3 has 14 residues. The CDR3 here is CASSPPGAADTQYF. The DNA of the CDR3 is TGTGCCAGCAGCCCGCCTGGGGCGGCAGATACGCAGTATTTT.

CDR3 in amino acids: CASSLGRSREQYF. The CDR3 DNA follows: TGTGCCAGCAGCTTAGGACGGTCGCGCGAGCAGTACTTC. The chain employs TRBV5-6 and TRBJ2-5; the D is unclear. The DNA end is more similar to TRBJ2-7, so the J call may be wrong. CDR1 is SGHDT and CDR2 is YYEEEE in the germline V gene. The CDR3 has 13 residues.

The chain links TRBV21-1 to TRBJ2-1; the table's D gene call, TRBD2, was not cross checked with the DNA. TRBV21-1 is a pseudogene. The CDR3 runs to 17 residues. The CDR3 sequence: CASSKRLAGGLDNEQFF. CDR3 nucleotides: TGTGCCAGCAGCAAACGACTAGCGGGAGGGCTCGACAATGAGCAGTTCTTC.

Turning to this clone: This same CDR3 is encoded by further DNA sequences in the sample. The J gene is TRBJ1-5, the V gene TRBV7-2; D gene unclear. The V end was cut by 1 base, the J end by 1 base, with 8 bases between. The CDR3 is 15 residues long. Germline values: CDR1 SGHTA, CDR2 FQGNSA. CDR3 protein: CASSLERGSNQPQHF. The DNA for the CDR3 is TGTGCCAGCAGCTTAGAAAGAGGGAGCAATCAGCCCCAGCATTTT.

The J gene is TRBJ1-1, the V gene TRBV5-6; D is unresolved. V lost 2 bases and J 1 base, leaving 6 bases between the germline ends. The CDR3 contains 13 residues. CDR1 and CDR2 from the germline V gene are SGHDT and YYEEEE. CDR3 DNA: TGTGCCAGCAGCTTTCCGAAGAACACTGAAGCTTTCTTT. Translation: CASSFPKNTEAFF.

This rearrangement joins TRBV2 to TRBJ2-5; possibly TRBD1 for D (6 bases). V gave up 4 bases and J gave up 6 bases, with 15 bases separating them. The CDR3 spans 14 residues. Germline V gene data show CDR1 as SNHLY and CDR2 as FYNNEI. CDR3 region: CASSGPARGQTQYF. In nucleotides, the CDR3 is TGTGCCAGCAGTGGTCCGGCCAGGGGACAGACCCAGTACTTC.

As regards this clone: Other DNA sequences from this sample encode an identical CDR3 as well. The chain joins TRBV7-2 to TRBJ2-7, with 7 bases that match TRBD2. The CDR3 length is 14 residues. Per the germline V gene, CDR1 is SGHTA and CDR2 is FQGNSA. V was pared by 3 bases and J by 4 bases, with 6 bases of the junction left unmatched. The CDR3 DNA sequence: TGTGCCAGCAGCTTGGGGGGAGGGCCTTACGAGCAGTACTTC. This codes for CASSLGGGPYEQYF.

V usage is TRBV6-5 and J usage is TRBJ2-7, with unresolved D. CDR1 MNHEY and CDR2 SVGAGI come from the germline V gene. Trimming cost V 6 bases and J 4 bases, with 16 bases left between them. The CDR3 is 14 residues long. This CDR3 reads CASSPGSFAYEQYF. The CDR3 nucleotides are TGTGCCAGCAGCCCCGGGTCATTCGCTTACGAGCAGTACTTC.

The chain carries TRBV10-3 and TRBJ2-2, with D possibly called TRBD1 or TRBD2 (5 bases each). The CDR3 is 18 amino acids. The V gene lost 0 bases and the J gene lost 4 bases, with 18 bases spanning the gap. Per germline, CDR1 ENHRY and CDR2 SYGVKD. CDR3 DNA: TGTGCCATCAGTGAGTCGAGGAGGCAGGGTCCGGGCACCGGGGAGCTGTTTTTT. Encoded protein: CAISESRRQGPGTGELFF.

This chain links TRBV9 with TRBJ2-3; a possible D gene is TRBD1 (5 bases). The CDR3 length is 14 residues. Looked up from germline, CDR1 is SGDLS and CDR2 is YYNGEE. Trimming stripped 0 bases from V and 2 bases from J, with 7 bases between. CDR3 sequence (DNA): TGTGCCAGCAGCGTAGTTGGACACACAGATACGCAGTATTTT. Its protein is CASSVVGHTDTQYF.

J is TRBJ2-3 and V is TRBV11-3; the D is unclear. Trimming took off 1 base at V and 0 bases at J, with 11 bases between the two ends. The germline V gene has CDR1 SGHNT and CDR2 YENEEA. The CDR3 consists of 16 residues. The CDR3, as DNA: TGTGCCAGCAGCTTAGGTTTTACATCTAGCACAGATACGCAGTATTTT. Translation: CASSLGFTSSTDTQYF.

The chain combines TRBV19 with TRBJ2-2; a weak D match, TRBD1 (5 bases). Germline assignment: CDR1 LNHDA and CDR2 SQIVND (reference sequence). The germline V and J ends were trimmed by 6 bases and 2 bases, with 10 bases remaining between them. CDR3 length equals 14 residues. For the CDR3, the DNA is TGTGCCAGTAGGCAGACAGTAAACACCGGGGAGCTGTTTTTT. This translates into CASRQTVNTGELFF. The full variable domain, rest sourced from reference TRBV19 and TRBJ2-2, is DGGITQSPKYLFRKEGQNVTLSCEQNLNHDAMYWYRQDPGQGLRLIYYSQIVNDFQKGDIAEGYSVSREKKESFPLTVTSAQKNPTAFYLCASRQTVNTGELFFGEGSRLTVL.

The chain couples TRBV6-1 to TRBJ1-5; the D is unclear. V lost 7 bases and J 2 bases, leaving 12 bases between the germline ends. Germline V gives CDR1 MNHNS, CDR2 SASEGT. This CDR3 has 14 residues. The CDR3 sequence is CASIPWGGNQPQHF. The CDR3 DNA reads as TGTGCCAGCATTCCTTGGGGAGGCAATCAGCCCCAGCATTTT.

This sequence joins TRBV2 and TRBJ1-1, with a possible D match to TRBD1 (5 bases). The CDR3 loop spans 13 amino acids. Germline lookup yields CDR1 SNHLY and CDR2 FYNNEI. Trimming took 6 bases from V and 5 from J, leaving 13 bases between them. CDR3 sequence (DNA): TGTGCCAGCAGCGAGCGGGGGGGTACTGAAGCTTTCTTT. Its protein is CASSERGGTEAFF.

This clone came up a few times. This chain uses TRBV6-1 with TRBJ2-6, with D possibly being TRBD2 (6 bases). This CDR3 comprises 15 residues. Trimming left V 3 bases short and J 0 bases short, with 6 bases between. Germline-derived CDR1 and CDR2 are MNHNS and SASEGT. For the CDR3, the DNA is TGTGCCAGCAGTGAGGGGGGCTCTGGGGCCAACGTCCTGACTTTC. Its translation: CASSEGGSGANVLTF.

The genes are TRBV29-1 and TRBJ2-1; possibly TRBD2 for D (7 bases). Germline-derived CDR1 and CDR2 are SQVTM and ANQGSEA. Trimming took 4 bases from V and 8 from J, leaving 21 bases between them. The CDR3 has 15 amino acids. Here the CDR3 reads CSVVRRAGATDEQFF. The CDR3 coding sequence is TGCAGCGTTGTTCGACGGGCGGGGGCGACTGATGAGCAGTTCTTC.

This rearrangement joins TRBV7-3 to TRBJ2-3; 9 nucleotides align to TRBD2. With 3 bases clipped from V and 4 bases from J, the junction kept 5 bases outside the gene matches. The CDR3 has 15 residues. Germline lookup yields CDR1 SGHTA and CDR2 FQGTGA. The CDR3 DNA sequence: TGTGCCAGCAGCTTTCTTGCGGGGGGGCCAGATACGCAGTATTTT. Translation: CASSFLAGGPDTQYF.

The chain recombines TRBV5-1 with TRBJ2-3, with D hard to call. V dropped 2 bases and J dropped 2 bases, with 12 bases sitting between them. There are 15 residues in the CDR3. The germline V gene encodes CDR1 SGHRS and CDR2 YFSETQ. The CDR3, as DNA: TGCGCCAGCAGCTTCTCTGCGCCCTTCACAGATACGCAGTATTTT. It encodes CASSFSAPFTDTQYF.

This chain uses TRBV5-6 with TRBJ2-7, with a weak D call TRBD1 (5 bases). The V gene lost 4 bases and the J gene lost 3 bases, with 14 bases spanning the gap. CDR3 length equals 14 residues. From germline, CDR1 is SGHDT and CDR2 YYEEEE. The CDR3 here is CASSPDQGNYEQYF. The DNA of the CDR3 is TGTGCCAGCAGCCCGGATCAGGGAAACTACGAGCAGTACTTC.